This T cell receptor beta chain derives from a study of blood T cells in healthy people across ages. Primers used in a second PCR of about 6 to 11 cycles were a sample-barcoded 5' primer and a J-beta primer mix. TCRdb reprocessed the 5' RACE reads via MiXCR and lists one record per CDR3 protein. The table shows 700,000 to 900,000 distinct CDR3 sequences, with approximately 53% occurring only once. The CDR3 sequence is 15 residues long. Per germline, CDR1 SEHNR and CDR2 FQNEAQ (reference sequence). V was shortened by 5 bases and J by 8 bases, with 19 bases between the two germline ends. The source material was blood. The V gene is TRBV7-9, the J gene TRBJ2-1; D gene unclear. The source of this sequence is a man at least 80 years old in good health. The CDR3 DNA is TGTGCCAGCAGCCCAGACACAGCCCTGAGCTATGAGCAGTTCTTC. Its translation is CASSPDTALSYEQFF. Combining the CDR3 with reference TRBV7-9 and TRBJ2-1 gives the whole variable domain DTGVSQNPRHKITKRGQNVTFRCDPISEHNRLYWYRQTLGQGPEFLTYFQNEAQLEKSRLLSDRFSAERPKGSFSTLEIQRTEQGDSAMYLCASSPDTALSYEQFFGPGTRLTVL.